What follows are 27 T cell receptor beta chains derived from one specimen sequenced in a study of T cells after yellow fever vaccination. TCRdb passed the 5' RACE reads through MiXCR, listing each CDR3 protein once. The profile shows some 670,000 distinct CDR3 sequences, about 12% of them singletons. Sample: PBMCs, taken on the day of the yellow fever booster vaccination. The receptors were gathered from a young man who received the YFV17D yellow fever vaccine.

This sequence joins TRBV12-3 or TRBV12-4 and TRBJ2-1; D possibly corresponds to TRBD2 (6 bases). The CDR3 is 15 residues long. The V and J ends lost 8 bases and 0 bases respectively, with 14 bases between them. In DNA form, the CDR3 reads TGTGCCAGCGTCCCCTCCGGGAGCTCCTACAATGAGCAGTTCTTC. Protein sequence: CASVPSGSSYNEQFF.

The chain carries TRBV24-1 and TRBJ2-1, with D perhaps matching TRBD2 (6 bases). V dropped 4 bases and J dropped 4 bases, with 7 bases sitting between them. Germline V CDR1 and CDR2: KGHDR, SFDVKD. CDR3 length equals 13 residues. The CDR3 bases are TGTGCCACCAGTGAGGCGGGGTACAATGAGCAGTTCTTC. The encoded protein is CATSEAGYNEQFF.

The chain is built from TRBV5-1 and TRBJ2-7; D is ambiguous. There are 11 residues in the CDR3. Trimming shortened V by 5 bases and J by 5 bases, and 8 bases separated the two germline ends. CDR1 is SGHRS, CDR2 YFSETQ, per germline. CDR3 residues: CASRVENEQYF. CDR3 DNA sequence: TGCGCCAGCAGGGTGGAAAACGAGCAGTACTTC.

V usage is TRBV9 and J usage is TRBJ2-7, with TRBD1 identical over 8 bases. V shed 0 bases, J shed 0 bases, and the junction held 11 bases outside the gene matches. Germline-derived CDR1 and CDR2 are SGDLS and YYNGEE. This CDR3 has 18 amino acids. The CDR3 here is CASSVGRDRRGSSYEQYF. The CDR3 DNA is TGTGCCAGCAGCGTAGGCCGGGACAGGAGGGGCAGCTCCTACGAGCAGTACTTC.

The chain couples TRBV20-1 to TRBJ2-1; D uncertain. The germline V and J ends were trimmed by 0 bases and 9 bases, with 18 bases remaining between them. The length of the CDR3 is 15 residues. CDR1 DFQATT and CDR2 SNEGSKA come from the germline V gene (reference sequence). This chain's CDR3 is CSARDRGPFFAEQFF. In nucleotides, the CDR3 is TGCAGTGCTAGAGATCGTGGACCCTTTTTCGCTGAGCAGTTCTTC.

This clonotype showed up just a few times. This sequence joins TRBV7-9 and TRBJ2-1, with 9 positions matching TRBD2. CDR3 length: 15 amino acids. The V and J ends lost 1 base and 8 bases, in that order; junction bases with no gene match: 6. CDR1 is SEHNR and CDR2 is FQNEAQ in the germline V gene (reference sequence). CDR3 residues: CASSLVREGPDEQFF. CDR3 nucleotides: TGTGCCAGCAGCTTAGTGCGGGAGGGCCCAGATGAGCAGTTCTTC.

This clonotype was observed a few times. The CDR3 nucleotides read TGCGCCAGCAGTGAGTCGGGTAGCGAAGTTCGGCAGTATTTT. This translates into CASSESGSEVRQYF. The chain is built from TRBV10-1 and TRBJ2-3; D is perhaps TRBD2 (5 bases). CDR1 and CDR2 from the germline V gene are WNHNN and SYGVQD (reference sequence). This CDR3 has 14 residues. The V end lost 0 bases, the J end lost 11 bases, and 15 bases lay between the germline ends.

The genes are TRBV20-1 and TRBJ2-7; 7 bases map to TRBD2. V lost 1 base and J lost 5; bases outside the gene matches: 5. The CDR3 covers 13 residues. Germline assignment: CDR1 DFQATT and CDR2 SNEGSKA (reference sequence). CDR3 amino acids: CSARVAGTNEQYF. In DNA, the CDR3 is TGCAGTGCTAGAGTAGCAGGGACTAACGAGCAGTACTTC.

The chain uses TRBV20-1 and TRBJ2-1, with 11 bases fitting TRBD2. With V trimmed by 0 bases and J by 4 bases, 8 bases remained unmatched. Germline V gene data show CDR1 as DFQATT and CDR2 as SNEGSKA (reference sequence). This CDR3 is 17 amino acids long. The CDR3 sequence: CSARDPGGTSGYNEQFF. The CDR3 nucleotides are TGCAGTGCTAGAGACCCCGGGGGGACTAGCGGTTACAATGAGCAGTTCTTC.

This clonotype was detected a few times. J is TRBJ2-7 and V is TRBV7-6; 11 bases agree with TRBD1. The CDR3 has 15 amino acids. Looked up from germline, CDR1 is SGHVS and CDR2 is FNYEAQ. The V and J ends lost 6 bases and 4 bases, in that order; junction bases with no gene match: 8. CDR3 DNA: TGTGCCAGCAGATCTGGACAGGGGGCATTGTACGAGCAGTACTTC. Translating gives CASRSGQGALYEQYF.

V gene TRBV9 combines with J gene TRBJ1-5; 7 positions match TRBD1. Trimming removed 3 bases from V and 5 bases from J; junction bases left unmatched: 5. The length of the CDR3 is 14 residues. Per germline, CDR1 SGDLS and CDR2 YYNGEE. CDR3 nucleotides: TGTGCCAGCAGCGAGGGGGACAGAGATCAGCCCCAGCATTTT. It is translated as CASSEGDRDQPQHF.

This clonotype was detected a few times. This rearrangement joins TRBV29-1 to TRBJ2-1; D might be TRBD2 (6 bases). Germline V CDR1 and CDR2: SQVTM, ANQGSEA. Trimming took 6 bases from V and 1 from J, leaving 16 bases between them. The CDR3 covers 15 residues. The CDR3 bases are TGCAGCGTGTCGGGTACCGGGGGTTCCTACAATGAGCAGTTCTTC. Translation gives CSVSGTGGSYNEQFF.

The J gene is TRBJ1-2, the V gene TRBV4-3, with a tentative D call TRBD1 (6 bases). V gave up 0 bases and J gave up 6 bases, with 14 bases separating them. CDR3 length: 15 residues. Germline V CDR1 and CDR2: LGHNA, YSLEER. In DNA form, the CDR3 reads TGCGCCAGCAGCCAAGAAGGGGGGCTAGGCGATGGCTACACCTTC. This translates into CASSQEGGLGDGYTF.

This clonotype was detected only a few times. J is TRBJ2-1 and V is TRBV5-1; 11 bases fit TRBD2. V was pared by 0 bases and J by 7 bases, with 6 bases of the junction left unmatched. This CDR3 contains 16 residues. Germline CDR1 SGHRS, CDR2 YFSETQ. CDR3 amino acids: CASSLALAGGGNEQFF. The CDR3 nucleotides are TGCGCCAGCAGCTTGGCCCTAGCGGGAGGAGGTAATGAGCAGTTCTTC.

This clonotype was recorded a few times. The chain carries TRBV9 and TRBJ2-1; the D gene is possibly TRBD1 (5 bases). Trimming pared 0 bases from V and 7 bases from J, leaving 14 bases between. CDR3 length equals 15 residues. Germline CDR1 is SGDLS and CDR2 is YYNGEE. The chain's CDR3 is CASSVVGPQGNEQFF. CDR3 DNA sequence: TGTGCCAGCAGCGTAGTCGGACCCCAGGGTAATGAGCAGTTCTTC.

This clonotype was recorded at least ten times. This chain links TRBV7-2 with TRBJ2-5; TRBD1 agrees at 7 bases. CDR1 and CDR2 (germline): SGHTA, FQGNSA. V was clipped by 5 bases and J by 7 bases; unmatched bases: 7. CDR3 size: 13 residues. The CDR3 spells CASSPKGAVTQYF. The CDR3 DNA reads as TGTGCCAGCAGCCCTAAGGGGGCTGTGACCCAGTACTTC.

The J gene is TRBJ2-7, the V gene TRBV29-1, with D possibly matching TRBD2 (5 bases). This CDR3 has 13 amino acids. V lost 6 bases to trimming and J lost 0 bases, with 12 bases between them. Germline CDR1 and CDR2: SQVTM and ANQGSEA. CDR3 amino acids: CSVTSGSSYEQYF. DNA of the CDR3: TGCAGCGTGACCAGCGGCAGCTCCTACGAGCAGTACTTC.

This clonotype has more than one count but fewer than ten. CDR3 amino acids: CSARDPSGRSAYNEQFF. The CDR3, as DNA: TGCAGTGCTAGAGACCCTAGCGGGAGAAGCGCCTACAATGAGCAGTTCTTC. V is TRBV20-1 and J is TRBJ2-1; 10 bases fit TRBD2. V lost 0 bases, J lost 2 bases, and 7 bases stayed unmatched. Per germline, CDR1 DFQATT and CDR2 SNEGSKA (reference sequence). The CDR3 spans 17 residues.

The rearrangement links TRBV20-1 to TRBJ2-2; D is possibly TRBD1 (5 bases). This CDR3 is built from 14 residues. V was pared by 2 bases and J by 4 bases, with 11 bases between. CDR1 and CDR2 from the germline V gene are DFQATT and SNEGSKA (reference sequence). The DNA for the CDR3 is TGCAGTGCTAGAACCGACCAGGGCACCGGGGAGCTGTTTTTT. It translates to CSARTDQGTGELFF.

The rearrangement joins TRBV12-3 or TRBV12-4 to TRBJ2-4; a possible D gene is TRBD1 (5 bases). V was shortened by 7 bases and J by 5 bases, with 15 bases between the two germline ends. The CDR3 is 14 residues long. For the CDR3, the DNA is TGTGCCAGCACCCTATCTGGGGCCCAAAACATTCAGTACTTC. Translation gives CASTLSGAQNIQYF.

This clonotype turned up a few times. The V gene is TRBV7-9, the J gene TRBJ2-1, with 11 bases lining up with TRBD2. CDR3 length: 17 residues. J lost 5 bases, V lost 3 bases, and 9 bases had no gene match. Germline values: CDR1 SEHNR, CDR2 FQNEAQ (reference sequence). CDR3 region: CASSLVVASGRHNEQFF. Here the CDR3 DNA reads TGTGCCAGCAGCTTGGTCGTGGCTAGCGGGAGGCACAATGAGCAGTTCTTC. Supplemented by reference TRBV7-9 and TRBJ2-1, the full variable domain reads DTGVSQNPRHKITKRGQNVTFRCDPISEHNRLYWYRQTLGQGPEFLTYFQNEAQLEKSRLLSDRFSAERPKGSFSTLEIQRTEQGDSAMYLCASSLVVASGRHNEQFFGPGTRLTVL.

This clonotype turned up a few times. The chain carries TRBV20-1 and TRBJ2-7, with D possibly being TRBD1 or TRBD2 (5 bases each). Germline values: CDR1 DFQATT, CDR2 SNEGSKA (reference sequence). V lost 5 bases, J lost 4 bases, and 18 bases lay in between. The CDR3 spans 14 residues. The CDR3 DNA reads TGCAGTGCTGACACCAGGGACCGCCCGTACGAGCAGTACTTC. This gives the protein CSADTRDRPYEQYF.

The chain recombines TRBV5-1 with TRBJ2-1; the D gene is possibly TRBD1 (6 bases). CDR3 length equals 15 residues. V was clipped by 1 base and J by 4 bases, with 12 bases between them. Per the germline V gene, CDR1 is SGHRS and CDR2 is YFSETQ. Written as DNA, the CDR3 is TGCGCCAGCAGCTTGTCACAGGGTTTTTACAATGAGCAGTTCTTC. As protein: CASSLSQGFYNEQFF.

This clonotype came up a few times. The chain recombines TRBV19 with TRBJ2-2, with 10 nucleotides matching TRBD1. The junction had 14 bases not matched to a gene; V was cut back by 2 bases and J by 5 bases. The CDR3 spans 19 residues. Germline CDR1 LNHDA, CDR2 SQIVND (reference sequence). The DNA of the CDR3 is TGTGCCAGTAGTATAAGGGACAGGGGACCCCTTCCCCGAACCGGGGAGCTGTTTTTT. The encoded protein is CASSIRDRGPLPRTGELFF.

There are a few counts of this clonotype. The CDR3, as DNA: TGCAGCGCTGTGACAGGGGTCGGAGACTATGGCTACACCTTC. Translated, it gives CSAVTGVGDYGYTF. The chain couples TRBV29-1 to TRBJ1-2; 8 nucleotides agree with TRBD1. V dropped 7 bases and J dropped 3; count of bases not matched to a gene: 10. Germline V gene lookup returns CDR1 SQVTM and CDR2 ANQGSEA. This CDR3 contains 14 residues.

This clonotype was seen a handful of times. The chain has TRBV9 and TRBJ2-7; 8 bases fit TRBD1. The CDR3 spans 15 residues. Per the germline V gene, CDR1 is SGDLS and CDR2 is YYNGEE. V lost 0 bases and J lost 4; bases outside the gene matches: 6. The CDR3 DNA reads TGTGCCAGCAGCGTAGCAGGACAGGGTTATTACGAGCAGTACTTC. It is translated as CASSVAGQGYYEQYF.

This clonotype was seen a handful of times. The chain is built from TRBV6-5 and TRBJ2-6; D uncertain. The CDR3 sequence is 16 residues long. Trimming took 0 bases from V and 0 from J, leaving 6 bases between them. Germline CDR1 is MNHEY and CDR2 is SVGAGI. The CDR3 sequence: CASSYSRGSGANVLTF. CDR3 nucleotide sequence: TGTGCCAGCAGTTACTCGAGAGGCTCTGGGGCCAACGTCCTGACTTTC.